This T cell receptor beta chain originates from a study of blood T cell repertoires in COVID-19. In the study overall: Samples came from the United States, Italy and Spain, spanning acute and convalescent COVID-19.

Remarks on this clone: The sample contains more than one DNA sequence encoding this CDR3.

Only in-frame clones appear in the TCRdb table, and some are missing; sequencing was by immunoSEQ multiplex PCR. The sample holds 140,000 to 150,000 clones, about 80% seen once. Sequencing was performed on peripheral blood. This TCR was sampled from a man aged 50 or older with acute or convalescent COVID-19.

CDR3 residues: CASSLGQGNSPLHF. CDR3 DNA: TGTGCCAGCAGCTTGGGGCAGGGGAATTCACCCCTCCACTTT. The chain recombines TRBV5-4 with TRBJ1-6; tentative D call: TRBD1 (6 bases). This CDR3 contains 14 residues. Between the trimmed V and J ends, which lost 0 bases and 7 bases, there was a span of 8 bases. Germline V gives CDR1 SGHNT, CDR2 YYREEE (reference sequence).